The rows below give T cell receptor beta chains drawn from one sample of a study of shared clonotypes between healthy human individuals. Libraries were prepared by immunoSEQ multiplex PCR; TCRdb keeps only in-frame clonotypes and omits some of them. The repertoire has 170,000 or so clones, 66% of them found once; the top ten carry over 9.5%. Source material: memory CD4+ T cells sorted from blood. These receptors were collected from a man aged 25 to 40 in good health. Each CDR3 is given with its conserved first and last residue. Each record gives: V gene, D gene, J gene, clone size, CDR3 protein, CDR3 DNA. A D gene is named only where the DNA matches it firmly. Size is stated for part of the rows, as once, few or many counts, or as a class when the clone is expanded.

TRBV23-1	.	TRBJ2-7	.	CASSQFMWYYEQYF	TGCGCCAGCAGTCAATTTATGTGGTACTACGAGCAGTACTTC
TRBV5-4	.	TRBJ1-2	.	CASSLVTTGTKDGYTF	TGTGCCAGCAGCTTGGTAACAACAGGTACTAAGGATGGCTACACCTTC
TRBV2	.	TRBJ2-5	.	CASSGDQQETQYF	TGTGCCAGCAGTGGGGACCAGCAAGAGACCCAGTACTTC
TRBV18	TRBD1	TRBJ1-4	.	CASSPPGQGREKLFF	TGTGCCAGCTCACCACCCGGACAGGGTCGGGAAAAACTGTTTTTT
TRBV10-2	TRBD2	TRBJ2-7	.	CASSEWLAASSYEQYF	TGCGCCAGCAGTGAGTGGCTAGCGGCCTCTTCCTACGAGCAGTACTTC
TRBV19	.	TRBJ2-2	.	CASSDYVELFF	TGTGCCAGTAGTGACTACGTGGAGCTGTTTTTT
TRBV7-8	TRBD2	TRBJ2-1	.	CASSLTTALWTSASEQFF	TGTGCCAGCAGCCTAACCACGGCACTGTGGACTAGCGCGAGTGAGCAGTTCTTC
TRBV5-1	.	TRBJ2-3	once	CASSSRPGIGTDTQYF	TGCGCCAGCAGCTCGCGTCCGGGAATCGGCACAGATACGCAGTATTTT
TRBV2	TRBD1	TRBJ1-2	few	CASKRTGGEGVYTF	TGTGCCAGCAAAAGGACAGGAGGGGAGGGGGTCTACACCTTC
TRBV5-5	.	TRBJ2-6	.	CASSTVVSGANVLTF	TGTGCCAGCAGCACCGTTGTCTCTGGGGCCAACGTCCTGACTTTC
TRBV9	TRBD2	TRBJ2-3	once	CASSLSGSGTDTQYF	TGTGCCAGCAGCCTTAGCGGGAGTGGCACAGATACGCAGTATTTT
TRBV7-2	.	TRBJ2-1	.	CASSFSDSSNEQFF	TGTGCCAGCAGCTTTAGTGACAGTAGTAATGAGCAGTTCTTC
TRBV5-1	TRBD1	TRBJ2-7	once	CASSSPGQGTYEQYF	TGCGCCAGCAGCTCTCCGGGACAGGGGACCTACGAGCAGTACTTC
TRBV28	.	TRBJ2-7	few	CASSPHVHEQYF	TGTGCCAGCAGTCCCCACGTCCACGAGCAGTACTTC
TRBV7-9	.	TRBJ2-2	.	CASSLDFTGELFF	TGTGCCAGCAGCTTAGATTTCACCGGGGAGCTGTTTTTT
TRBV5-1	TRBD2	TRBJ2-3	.	CASSKALADSTDTQYF	TGCGCCAGCAGTAAAGCCCTAGCGGATAGCACAGATACGCAGTATTTT
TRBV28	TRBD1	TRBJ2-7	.	CASSPPRDSEQYF	TGTGCCAGCAGTCCTCCCCGGGACAGCGAGCAGTACTTC
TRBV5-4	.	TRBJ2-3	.	CASSLVLRGATDTQYF	TGTGCCAGCAGCTTGGTTCTAAGGGGGGCCACAGATACGCAGTATTTT
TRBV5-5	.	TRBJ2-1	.	CASSFRGQQSYNEQFF	TGTGCCAGCAGCTTTCGAGGACAGCAATCCTACAATGAGCAGTTCTTC
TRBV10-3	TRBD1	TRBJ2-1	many	CAIRTGDEQFF	TGTGCCATCAGGACAGGGGATGAGCAGTTCTTC
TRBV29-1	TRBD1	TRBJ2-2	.	CSAARGLHSGELFF	TGCAGCGCCGCAAGGGGGCTCCACTCCGGGGAGCTGTTTTTT
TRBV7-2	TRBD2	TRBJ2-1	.	CASSLISGLAGVGHEQFF	TGTGCCAGCAGCTTAATCTCCGGGCTAGCGGGAGTAGGCCATGAGCAGTTCTTC
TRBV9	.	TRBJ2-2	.	CASSGSRDSYTGELFF	TGTGCCAGCAGCGGATCCCGGGACTCCTACACCGGGGAGCTGTTTTTT
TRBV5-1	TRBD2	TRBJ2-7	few	CASSLTSGSVEQYF	TGCGCCAGCAGCTTAACTAGCGGGAGTGTCGAGCAGTACTTC